This T cell receptor beta chain was found in a study of blood T cells in healthy people across ages. General study points: Relative to aged donors, long-lived donors carried more naive CD4+ cells and displayed higher diversity. Age showed a roughly linear inverse relationship with TCR beta diversity per million T cells.

This CDR3 contains 15 residues. The trim removed 0 bases at V and 10 bases at J, leaving 9 bases unmatched. Germline V lookup: CDR1 MNHEY, CDR2 SVGAGI. About this clonotype: Its matching antigen is unknown.

The draw of peripheral blood yielded about 10 milliliters from each donor. Using a J-beta primer mix together with a sample-barcoded 5' primer, a second PCR was run for about 6 to 12 cycles. Each cDNA molecule received a tag from a template-switch adaptor that had 12 random nucleotides. TCRdb recomputed calls from the 5' RACE reads with MiXCR, one row per CDR3 protein. The sample has around 1,600,000 distinct CDR3 sequences, 35% to 45% seen once. This chain joins TRBV6-5 and TRBJ2-1; 7 bases align to TRBD2. Sample: blood. The TCR was taken from a woman younger than 30 in good health. The CDR3 bases are TGTGCCAGCAGTTACTCGATGGGCGGGAGATACGAGCAGTTCTTC. Amino acids: CASSYSMGGRYEQFF.